The 9 T cell receptor beta chains presented below share a single source sample, sequenced in a study of blood T cell repertoires in COVID-19. The protocol was immunoSEQ multiplex PCR, while the TCRdb copy is restricted to in-frame clones and leaves out a portion. The sample consists of tens of thousands of clones, 78% of them appearing once. Sample: peripheral blood. The receptors derive from a man between 65 and 85 years old with COVID-19, enrolled during active disease.

The rearrangement links TRBV27 to TRBJ2-3, with TRBD2 matching 10 bases. The J segment lost 4 bases and the V segment lost 5 bases, leaving 6 bases of the junction unmatched. The CDR3 contains 15 residues. The germline gives CDR1 MNHEY, CDR2 SMNVEV (reference sequence). The CDR3 region is CASSRAGGRADTQYF. Here the CDR3 DNA reads TGTGCCAGCAGTCGAGCGGGGGGGCGGGCAGATACGCAGTATTTT.

In its sample, this clone ranks as medium-sized. The V gene is TRBV18, the J gene TRBJ2-1, with 8 bases lining up with TRBD1. The germline V gene has CDR1 KGHSH and CDR2 LQKENI. This CDR3 comprises 14 residues. V trimming: 4 bases; J trimming: 3 bases; junction bases outside the gene matches: 2. The DNA of the CDR3 is TGTGCCAGCTCACGGACAGGGTACTACAATGAGCAGTTCTTC. This sequence encodes CASSRTGYYNEQFF.

Only one count was recorded for this clone. V gene TRBV6-5 combines with J gene TRBJ1-1; D is possibly TRBD1 (6 bases). Trimming took off 5 bases at V and 3 bases at J, with 13 bases between the two ends. Germline V CDR1 and CDR2: MNHEY, SVGAGI. This CDR3 has 14 amino acids. The CDR3 bases are TGTGCCAGCAGTACAGGGTTGAGGGACACTGAAGCTTTCTTT. This translates into CASSTGLRDTEAFF.

The chain is built from TRBV7-2 and TRBJ2-7; a weak D match, TRBD2 (7 bases). The V and J ends lost 5 bases and 2 bases respectively, with 16 bases between them. Germline V gene sequence: CDR1 SGHTA, CDR2 FQGNSA. The length of the CDR3 is 15 residues. As DNA, the CDR3 is TGTGCCAGCAGCCCACGGGGGGACAAGACCTACGAGCAGTACTTC. Encoded protein: CASSPRGDKTYEQYF.

In its sample, this clone was seen once. The chain uses TRBV12-3 or TRBV12-4 and TRBJ2-7; no clear D. The CDR3 spans 12 residues. Deletions cut 3 bases from V and 9 bases from J, with 12 bases between. The CDR3 nucleotides read TGTGCCAGCAGTTTGTCCCCCACGGTGCAGTACTTC. This encodes CASSLSPTVQYF.

This chain connects TRBV6-5 to TRBJ2-1; possibly TRBD1 for D (5 bases). The V and J ends lost 4 bases and 4 bases respectively, with 11 bases between them. The germline gives CDR1 MNHEY, CDR2 SVGAGI. The length of the CDR3 is 14 residues. The CDR3 region has the DNA TGTGCCAGCAGTTGGGGCAGGCGGTACAATGAGCAGTTCTTC. This gives the protein CASSWGRRYNEQFF.

Comment on this clone: Mismatch with germline at one junction end may stem from a read error. V and J are TRBV6-1 and TRBJ2-2; 8 nucleotides align to TRBD2. The CDR3 is 16 amino acids. Germline V lookup: CDR1 MNHNS, CDR2 SASEGT. CDR3 DNA: TGTGCCTGCAGTGCGGGGGGCCGGGTTCACACCGGGGAGCTGTTTTTT. Its translation is CACSAGGRVHTGELFF.

V gene TRBV30 combines with J gene TRBJ2-3; 9 nucleotides line up with TRBD2. Trimming cost V 2 bases and J 6 bases; bases outside gene matches: 12. Germline V gene data show CDR1 as GTSNPN and CDR2 as SVGIG (reference sequence). The CDR3 totals 16 residues. The DNA for the CDR3 is TGTGCCTGGAGTACGGTAGCGGGGGCCCGCCGGGATACGCAGTATTTT. Translating gives CAWSTVAGARRDTQYF.

The chain is built from TRBV7-9 and TRBJ1-4; D is perhaps TRBD1 (6 bases). V gave up 1 base and J gave up 15 bases, with 12 bases separating them. This CDR3 is 12 amino acids long. The germline V gene encodes CDR1 SEHNR and CDR2 FQNEAQ (reference sequence). In nucleotides, the CDR3 is TGTGCCAGCAGCTTAGACGACAGGTTATTGTTTTTT. This codes for CASSLDDRLLFF.